The following is a T cell receptor (beta chain) sequence with its context. Measured with immunoSEQ multiplex PCR; TCRdb has only the in-frame clones, and not every one. Here the sample spans 550,000 to 700,000 clones, 73% being singletons. The sample comes from a study of shared clonotypes between healthy human individuals. Study overall: Donors had three CD4 naive, three CD4 memory, two CD8 naive and one CD8 memory plate apiece.

The sequenced sample consisted of memory CD4+ T cells sorted from blood. Subset reported: CD45RA-negative fraction. The receptor's source is a woman in her twenties or thirties in good health.

CDR3 in DNA: TGTGCCAGCAGGACGGTCCGGGACAGGGCCTACGAGCAGTACTTC. Translating it yields CASRTVRDRAYEQYF. This chain links TRBV11-2 with TRBJ2-7; 9 bases align to TRBD1. V lost 6 bases to trimming and J lost 2 bases; unmatched junction nucleotides: 8. The CDR3 runs 15 residues. The germline gives CDR1 SGHAT, CDR2 FQNNGV.